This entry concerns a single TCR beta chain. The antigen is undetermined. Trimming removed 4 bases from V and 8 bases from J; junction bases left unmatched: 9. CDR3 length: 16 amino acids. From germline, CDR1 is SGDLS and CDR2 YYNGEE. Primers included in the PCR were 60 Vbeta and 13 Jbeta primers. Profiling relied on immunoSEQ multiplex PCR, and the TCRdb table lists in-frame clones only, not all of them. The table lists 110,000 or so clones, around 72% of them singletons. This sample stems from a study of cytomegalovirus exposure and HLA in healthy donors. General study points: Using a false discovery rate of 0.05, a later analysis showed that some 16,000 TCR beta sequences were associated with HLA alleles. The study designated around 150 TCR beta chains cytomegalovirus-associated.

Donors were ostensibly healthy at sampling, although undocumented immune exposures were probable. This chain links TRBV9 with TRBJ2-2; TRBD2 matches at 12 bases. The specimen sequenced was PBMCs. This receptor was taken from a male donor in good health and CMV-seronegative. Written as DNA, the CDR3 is TGTGCCAGCAGCTCCCGGACTAGCGGGACCAGTGGGGAGCTGTTTTTT. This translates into CASSSRTSGTSGELFF.